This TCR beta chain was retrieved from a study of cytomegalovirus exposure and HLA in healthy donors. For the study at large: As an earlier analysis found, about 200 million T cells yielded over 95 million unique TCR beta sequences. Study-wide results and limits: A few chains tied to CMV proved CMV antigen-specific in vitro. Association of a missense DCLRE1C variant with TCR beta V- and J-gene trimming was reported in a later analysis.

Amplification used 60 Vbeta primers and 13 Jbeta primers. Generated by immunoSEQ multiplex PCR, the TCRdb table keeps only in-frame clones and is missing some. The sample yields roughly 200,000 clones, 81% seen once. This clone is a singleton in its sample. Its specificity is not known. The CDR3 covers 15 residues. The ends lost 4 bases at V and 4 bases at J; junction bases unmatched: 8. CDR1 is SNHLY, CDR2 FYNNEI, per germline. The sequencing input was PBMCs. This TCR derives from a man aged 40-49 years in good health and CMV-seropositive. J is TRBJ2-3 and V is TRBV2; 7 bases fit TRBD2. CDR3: CASSGQGGGADTQYF. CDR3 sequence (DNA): TGTGCCAGCAGTGGTCAGGGCGGGGGAGCAGATACGCAGTATTTT.